The sequence of this T cell receptor (delta chain) was determined in a study of gamma-delta chains in newborns, infants, children. As for the study in general: Microbial exposure reportedly drives polyclonal innate γδ T cell expansion after birth.

As for this clone: Given a far larger clone just one base away, this is likely a sequencing read error. The sample has other DNA sequences that encode this CDR3 too.

CDR3 size: 18 residues. Germline lookup yields CDR1 GEAIGNYY and CDR2 EKD. TCRdb called clones from the reads again using CATT. The data contain around 5,000 delta-chain clones, about 0.4% of them singletons. The chain joins TRDV2 to TRDJ3; TRDD3 agrees at 7 bases. This receptor was obtained from a child who was a newborn, infant or young child, either healthy, febrile or measles-vaccinated (not recorded which). The specimen was blood. DNA for the CDR3: TGCGCCTGTGACGAATGGGGGACTCAACCCTGGGACACCCGACAGATGTTTTTC. Protein sequence: CACDEWGTQPWDTRQMFF.